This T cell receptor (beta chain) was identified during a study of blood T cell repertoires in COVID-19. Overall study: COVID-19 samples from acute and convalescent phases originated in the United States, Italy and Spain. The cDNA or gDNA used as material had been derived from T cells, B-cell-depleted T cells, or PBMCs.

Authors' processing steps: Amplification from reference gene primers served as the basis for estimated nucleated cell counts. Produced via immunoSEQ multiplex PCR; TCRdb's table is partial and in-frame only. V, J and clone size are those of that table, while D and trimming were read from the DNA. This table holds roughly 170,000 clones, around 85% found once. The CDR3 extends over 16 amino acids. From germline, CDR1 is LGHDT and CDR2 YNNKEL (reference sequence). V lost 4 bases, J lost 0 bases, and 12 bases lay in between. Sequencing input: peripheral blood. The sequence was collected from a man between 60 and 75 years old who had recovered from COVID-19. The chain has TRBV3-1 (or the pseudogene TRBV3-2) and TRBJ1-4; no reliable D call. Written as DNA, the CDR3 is TGTGCCAGCAGCCCGAGAGAGGAAGCAACTAATGAAAAACTGTTTTTT. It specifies CASSPREEATNEKLFF.